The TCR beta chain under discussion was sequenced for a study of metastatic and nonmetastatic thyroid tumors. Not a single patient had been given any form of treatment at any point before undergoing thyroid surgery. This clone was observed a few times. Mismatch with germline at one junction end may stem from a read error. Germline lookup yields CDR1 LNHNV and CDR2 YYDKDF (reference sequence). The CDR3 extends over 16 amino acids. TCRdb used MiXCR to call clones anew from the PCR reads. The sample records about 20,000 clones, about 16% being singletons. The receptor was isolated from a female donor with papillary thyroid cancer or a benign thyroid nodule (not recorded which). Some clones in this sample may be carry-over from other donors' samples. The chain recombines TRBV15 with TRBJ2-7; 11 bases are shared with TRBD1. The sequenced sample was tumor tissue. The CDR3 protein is CTTSPLTPGQGGEQYF. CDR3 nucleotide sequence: TGTACCACCAGTCCTCTGACCCCGGGACAGGGGGGCGAGCAGTACTTC.